This TCR beta chain derives from a study of cytomegalovirus exposure and HLA in healthy donors. Overall study findings and caveats: A classifier reportedly called cytomegalovirus status with high sensitivity and specificity. Within the 120 or so validation repertoires, first-cohort TCR clusters tended to co-occur, according to a later analysis.

Comment on this clone: Its antigen is not identified.

Sequencing used immunoSEQ multiplex PCR; TCRdb keeps in-frame clones, though not all of them. This table has some 190,000 clones, more than 75% appearing once. Germline-derived CDR1 and CDR2 are SGHTA and FQGNSA. With 1 base removed from V and 4 bases from J, the gap between germline ends came to 10 bases. The CDR3 is made up of 14 amino acids. V is TRBV7-2 and J is TRBJ1-2; D not certain. Sequencing used PBMCs. This TCR was recovered from a man aged 30 to 39 in good health and CMV-seropositive. The CDR3 region has the DNA TGTGCCAGCAGCTTAGGGGTCGGCGCCTATGGCTACACCTTC. Protein product: CASSLGVGAYGYTF.